A single sample gave rise to the 7 T cell receptor beta chains below, sequenced in a study of T cell responses to AZD1222 COVID-19 vaccine. Clones were sequenced by immunoSEQ multiplex PCR, and TCRdb holds only the in-frame ones, with some missing. The data hold some 140,000 clones, with 90% observed a single time. This specimen was peripheral blood, taken on day 0 of AZD1222 vaccination. These receptors all come from an adult in good health.

With respect to this clone: Mismatch with germline at one junction end may stem from a read error. The chain joins TRBV6-1 to TRBJ1-2; D call uncertain. The CDR3 is 12 amino acids. Germline CDR1 and CDR2: MNHNS and SASEGT. CDR3 sequence reads: CASSELTLLGIF. The CDR3 nucleotides are TGTGCCAGCAGTGAACTAACACTTCTAGGAATCTTC.

This chain connects TRBV5-1 to TRBJ2-1; D remains unclear. Per the germline V gene, CDR1 is SGHRS and CDR2 is YFSETQ. With 0 bases removed from V and 7 bases from J, the gap between germline ends came to 11 bases. CDR3 length: 14 amino acids. CDR3 loop: CASSLGRTPNEQFF. The CDR3 DNA reads TGCGCCAGCAGCTTGGGGCGAACTCCAAATGAGCAGTTCTTC.

The genes are TRBV19 and TRBJ2-1, with 7 bases lining up with TRBD1. The CDR3 runs 15 residues. Germline trimming cut 2 bases from V and 4 bases from J; bases unmatched to any gene: 5. Germline V gene data show CDR1 as LNHDA and CDR2 as SQIVND (reference sequence). The CDR3 nucleotides are TGTGCCAGTAGTATACCGGGACAGATTTACAATGAGCAGTTCTTC. Its translation is CASSIPGQIYNEQFF.

V and J are TRBV24-1 and TRBJ1-1; no firm D call. This CDR3 region has 12 residues. Germline values: CDR1 KGHDR, CDR2 SFDVKD. Trimming stripped 1 base from V and 3 bases from J, with 2 bases between. CDR3: CATSDFDTEAFF. The CDR3 DNA is TGTGCCACCAGTGATTTCGACACTGAAGCTTTCTTT.

This chain uses TRBV27 with TRBJ1-6, with D uncertain. V gave up 1 base and J gave up 10 bases, with 14 bases separating them. CDR3 length: 15 amino acids. The germline gives CDR1 MNHEY, CDR2 SMNVEV (reference sequence). CDR3 DNA sequence: TGTGCCAGCAGTTTATTCCCCGGGGTTGGCTCACCCCTCCACTTT. It translates to CASSLFPGVGSPLHF.

The V gene is TRBV24-1, the J gene TRBJ2-3; possibly TRBD1 for D (6 bases). Germline V gives CDR1 KGHDR, CDR2 SFDVKD. The germline V and J ends were trimmed by 4 bases and 3 bases, with 16 bases remaining between them. CDR3 length: 16 residues. CDR3 bases: TGTGCCACCAGTGACCCTTACAGGGTAGGGACAGATACGCAGTATTTT. Translating it yields CATSDPYRVGTDTQYF.

The table lists this clone with a count of one. This rearrangement joins TRBV5-1 to TRBJ1-2; tentative D call: TRBD1 (5 bases). V gave up 1 base and J gave up 8 bases, with 15 bases separating them. The germline V gene encodes CDR1 SGHRS and CDR2 YFSETQ. The CDR3 loop spans 14 amino acids. The chain's CDR3 is CASSLSTTGLGYTF. The DNA of the CDR3 is TGCGCCAGCAGCTTGTCGACCACAGGTTTGGGCTACACCTTC. The full variable domain, with the rest looked up from reference TRBV5-1 and TRBJ1-2, is KAGVTQTPRYLIKTRGQQVTLSCSPISGHRSVSWYQQTPGQGLQFLFEYFSETQRNKGNFPGRFSGRQFSNSRSEMNVSTLELGDSALYLCASSLSTTGLGYTFGSGTRLTVV.